Listed below are T cell receptor beta chains from one sample, sequenced in a study of blood T cell repertoires in COVID-19. Clones were read by immunoSEQ multiplex PCR, and TCRdb kept only the in-frame ones, dropping some. The sample holds about 250,000 clones; about 91% are singletons and the top ten take 1.2% to 1.5%. Material for sequencing was peripheral blood. These receptors were obtained from an elderly man with acute or convalescent COVID-19. Both conserved end residues are part of each CDR3. D genes are given only for firm matches. Clone size appears in some rows only: once, few, many, or a class for an expanded clone.

TRBV18	TRBJ1-1	TRBD1	-	TGTGCCAGCTCACAGCAGGGACAGGGGATGAACACTGAAGCTTTCTTT	CASSQQGQGMNTEAFF
TRBV7-3	TRBJ2-6	-	-	TGTGCCAGCAGCTCTTCCGGGTTCTCTGGGGCCAACGTCCTGACTTTC	CASSSSGFSGANVLTF
TRBV27	TRBJ1-1	-	once	TGTGCCAGCAGTCTCATCCGACAGAGTTTCTCCACTGAAGCTTTCTTT	CASSLIRQSFSTEAFF
TRBV10-3	TRBJ1-6	-	-	TGTGCCATCAGTGAGTCAGGAGGGGATAATTCACCCCTCCACTTT	CAISESGGDNSPLHF
TRBV4-1	TRBJ2-3	-	-	TGCGCCAGCAGCCAAGAGGAGACAGATACGCAGTATTTT	CASSQEETDTQYF
TRBV7-2	TRBJ1-5	TRBD1	-	TGTGCCAGCAGCAAACAACAGGGGGTGGATGGTCAGCCCCAGCATTTT	CASSKQQGVDGQPQHF
TRBV19	TRBJ2-1	TRBD2	-	TGTGCCAGTAGTAGTAGCGGGAGTTCAGGCTATGAGCAGTTCTTC	CASSSSGSSGYEQFF
TRBV5-4	TRBJ2-1	-	-	TGTGCCAGCGGCTCGGCCGGGGGACGTCACAATGAGCAGTTCTTC	CASGSAGGRHNEQFF
TRBV19	TRBJ2-1	TRBD2	-	TGTGCCAGTAGGGCTAGCGGATCCTACAATGAGCAGTTCTTC	CASRASGSYNEQFF
TRBV4-1	TRBJ2-5	TRBD2	-	TGCGCCAGCAGCCAAGGCCTAGCGGGAGGAGAGACCCAGTACTTC	CASSQGLAGGETQYF
TRBV9	TRBJ2-1	TRBD2	-	TGTGCCAGCAGCGTAGGGACTAGATCTCACAATGAGCAGTTCTTC	CASSVGTRSHNEQFF
TRBV27	TRBJ1-6	-	-	TGTGCCAGCAGTCTCTCGGGGAGAGTATATAATTCACCCCTCCACTTT	CASSLSGRVYNSPLHF
TRBV13	TRBJ1-2	TRBD1	-	TGTGCCAGCCCTAGGACCGGGACAGGGAATTCAAACACCTTC	CASPRTGTGNSNTF
TRBV19	TRBJ1-1	-	few	TGTGCCAGTAGCGCCGCCGGGACACTGAACACTGAAGCTTTCTTT	CASSAAGTLNTEAFF
TRBV5-5	TRBJ2-5	-	-	TGTGCCAGCAGCCCAAAGGGACTGATACAAGAGACCCAGTACTTC	CASSPKGLIQETQYF
TRBV3-1/TRBV3-2	TRBJ2-3	-	-	TGTGCCAGCAGCCAAGATAGATGGGGGGGGGCTGGCACAGATACGCAGTATTTT	CASSQDRWGGAGTDTQYF
TRBV6-2/TRBV6-3	TRBJ2-2	-	-	TGTGCCAGCAGTTACTCGAACACAGGGCGAAGGAACACCGGGGAGCTGTTTTTT	CASSYSNTGRRNTGELFF
TRBV7-2	TRBJ1-6	TRBD1	-	TGTGCCAGCAGCTTAGTACAGGGGAATAATTCACCCCTCCACTTT	CASSLVQGNNSPLHF
TRBV4-1	TRBJ1-1	-	once	TGCGCCAGCAGCCGGATCGGGACTCGGGACACTGAAGCTTTCTTT	CASSRIGTRDTEAFF
TRBV7-6	TRBJ2-3	-	-	TGTGCCAGCAGGGAGCGGTCAACTAGCACAGATACGCAGTATTTT	CASRERSTSTDTQYF
TRBV5-1	TRBJ2-7	TRBD1	-	TGCGCCAGCAGGGGGACAGGGGGAACCTACGAGCAGTACTTC	CASRGTGGTYEQYF
TRBV6-5	TRBJ1-1	TRBD1	-	TGTGCCGCAGGGACAGGGCTTATAAACACTGAAGCTTTCTTT	CAAGTGLINTEAFF
TRBV27	TRBJ2-7	-	once	TGTGCCAGCACCCGATTAGGGGCTAGTTCCGAGCAGTACTTC	CASTRLGASSEQYF
TRBV6-1	TRBJ2-1	TRBD1	-	TGTGCCAGCAGTGACCTGGGACAGGTTCAGTACAATGAGCAGTTCTTC	CASSDLGQVQYNEQFF
TRBV12-3/TRBV12-4	TRBJ2-3	-	-	TGTGCCAGCAGTTTAGGTTCTTTTGCGCAGTATTTT	CASSLGSFAQYF
TRBV28	TRBJ2-5	-	-	TGTGCCAGCAGTTTTGTCAGGGTGGAAAAAGAGACCCAGTACTTC	CASSFVRVEKETQYF
TRBV10-3	TRBJ1-1	TRBD1	-	TGTGCCATCAGTGAGTCCGGACAGGGTGGGACTGAAGCTTTCTTT	CAISESGQGGTEAFF
TRBV11-2	TRBJ1-4	-	-	TGTGCCAGCAGCTTAGGACAGCAGAATGAAAAACTGTTTTTT	CASSLGQQNEKLFF
TRBV25-1	TRBJ2-2	-	-	TGTGCCAGCAGTGAATCGACTAGAGAGACCGGGGAGCTGTTTTTT	CASSESTRETGELFF
TRBV6-5	TRBJ2-2	TRBD2	-	TGTGCCAGCAGGCTAGGACTAGGGCCCAACCGGGAGCTGTTTTTT	CASRLGLGPNRELFF
TRBV3-1/TRBV3-2	TRBJ1-1	-	-	TGTGCCAGCAGTCAAACCGAGGACACTGAAGCTTTCTTT	CASSQTEDTEAFF
TRBV6-5	TRBJ1-6	-	-	TGTGCCAGCTATAAGAGCTCCTATAATTCACCCCTCCACTTT	CASYKSSYNSPLHF
TRBV19	TRBJ2-3	-	-	TGTGCCAGTAGTGGGGGAGTAAGGGCGGGGCATTCAGATACGCAGTATTTT	CASSGGVRAGHSDTQYF
TRBV2	TRBJ1-5	-	-	TGTGCCAGCAGTTCGCAGGGGTATCAGCCCCAGCATTTT	CASSSQGYQPQHF